This entry concerns a single T cell receptor (beta chain). The clone's antigen remains unknown. No much larger clone exists at a distance of one base, and base qualities are not known. The data are from a study of cytomegalovirus exposure and HLA in healthy donors (dated by TCRdb to about 2017). The study in broad terms: The 666 repertoires of the first cohort and the roughly 120 validation repertoires were produced on the same platform, according to a later analysis. The study aimed to test whether cataloging public T cell receptors could reveal signatures of past pathogen exposure. Along with the approximately 670-subject first cohort, a separate validation cohort of some 130 different subjects was used. High-throughput TCR immunosequencing, statistical association of individual TCRs with disease status, and machine learning were combined to predict cytomegalovirus infection status. Paper-wide results and their limitations: A later analysis lacked HLA typing for the validation cohort, so it scored co-occurrence in that cohort across all 130 or so repertoires. In vitro tests confirmed that three of the cytomegalovirus-associated TCR beta chains recognize cytomegalovirus antigens. Of the cluster scores, roughly 93% were above 0 in a later analysis, which found that TCRs clustered in the first cohort also tended to co-occur in the approximately 130 validation repertoires. In both the original and validation cohorts, the classifier was reported to diagnose cytomegalovirus status with high specificity and sensitivity. While some public TCRs were present in many individuals, most TCR sequences turned up only very rarely across donors. The authors suggested that the approach could potentially be generalized to other disease states and immunological phenotypes. The study gave a list of 150 to 200 TCR beta chains associated with cytomegalovirus.

The V and J ends are trimmed by 1 base and 4 bases, leaving 14 bases between them. Looking up the germline V gene (reference sequence) yields CDR1 MNHEY and CDR2 SMNVEV. The CDR3 sequence holds 16 residues, the cysteine and phenylalanine included. The sequence is cut down to CDR3 DNA, 48 bases in frame from base 1. Separate from the roughly 650-subject first cohort, the validation cohort of 120 subjects was the group to which the donors belonged. Library preparation employed the immunoSEQ multiplex PCR assay. Regarding the original processing steps: A statistical classification framework was built for diagnosing cytomegalovirus status from the catalog of TCR beta chain sequences. Here the immuneACCESS table is served through TCRdb, limited to in-frame sequences with V and J called. Missing clones are a known gap in these copies; in checked studies unresolved V genes cover under half, and the rest lacks a known reason. The D gene and trimming were derived from the DNA, and the V and J assignments and clone size from that table. The sample yields some 150,000 clones; approximately 91% were counted once. The ten largest clones represent about 0.65% of the sample.

This clonotype was obtained from a young man in good health and CMV-seronegative. Sequencing was done on a sample of PBMCs. The chain is encoded by TRBV27 joined to TRBJ1-5; D gene: possibly TRBD1, on 6 matching bases. The CDR3 region: CASSLFARTENQPQHF. The bases read TGTGCCAGCAGTTTATTCGCTCGGACAGAAAATCAGCCCCAGCATTTT.